The clone carrying this TCR beta chain was seen at least ten times. Its antigen is undetermined. The sample comes from a study of Graves' ophthalmopathy and Graves' hyperthyroidism. General study points: Blood contained most expanded thyroid clonotypes exceeding 0.001 frequency. With about 71% sensitivity and approximately 72% specificity, the model predicted ophthalmopathy progression. Ophthalmopathy cases were distinguished from stable hyperthyroidism by a 13-signature model, reaching approximately 87% sensitivity and roughly 81% specificity.

The study amplified TCR beta CDR3 regions using RNA transcripts. HTBI-primed RT-PCR formed the first round, and a multiplex PCR formed the second. Using its own MiXCR run on the multiplex PCR reads, TCRdb lists one record per CDR3 protein. The table lists about 740,000 distinct CDR3 sequences, approximately 40% of them singletons. The CDR3 sequence is 14 residues long. V was shortened by 5 bases and J by 4 bases, with 15 bases between the two germline ends. Germline V gene sequence: CDR1 SEHNR, CDR2 FQNEAQ (reference sequence). The PBMCs used were ones drawn from approximately 10 ml of fresh peripheral blood.

The chain uses TRBV7-9 and TRBJ2-7; a weak D match, TRBD2 (5 bases). The sequenced material came from peripheral blood. This receptor was obtained from an adult man with Graves' ophthalmopathy. The CDR3 loop is CASSPSGTGYEQYF. The CDR3 coding sequence is TGTGCCAGCAGCCCCTCCGGAACGGGGTACGAGCAGTACTTC.